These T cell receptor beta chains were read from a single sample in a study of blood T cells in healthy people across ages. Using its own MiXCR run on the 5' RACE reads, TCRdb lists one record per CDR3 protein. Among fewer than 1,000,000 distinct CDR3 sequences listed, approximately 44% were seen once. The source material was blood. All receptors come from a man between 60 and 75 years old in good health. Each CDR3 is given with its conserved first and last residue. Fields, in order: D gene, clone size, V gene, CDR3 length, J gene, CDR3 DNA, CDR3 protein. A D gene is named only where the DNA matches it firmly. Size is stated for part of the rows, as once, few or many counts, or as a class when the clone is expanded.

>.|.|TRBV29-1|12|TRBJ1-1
TGCAGCGAGAGAACTATGAACACTGAAGCTTTCTTT
CSERTMNTEAFF
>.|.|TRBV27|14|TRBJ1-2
TGTGCCAGCAGTTTAGGGGCTCTTGGCAGAGACTACACCTTC
CASSLGALGRDYTF
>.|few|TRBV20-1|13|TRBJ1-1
TGCAGTGCTAGAGGCATGGGGGTTACTGAAGCTTTCTTT
CSARGMGVTEAFF
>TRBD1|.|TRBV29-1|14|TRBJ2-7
TGCAGCGTTACCGGGACAGGTAATCCCTACGAGCAGTACTTC
CSVTGTGNPYEQYF
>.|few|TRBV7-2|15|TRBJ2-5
TGTGCCAGCAGCTGGGATGGAAGCTCGGGGGAGACCCAGTACTTC
CASSWDGSSGETQYF
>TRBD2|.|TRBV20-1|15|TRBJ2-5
TGCAGTGCTATAATAGCGGGGGGCCCGGGAGAGACCCAGTACTTC
CSAIIAGGPGETQYF
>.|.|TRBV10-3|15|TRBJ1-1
TGTGCCATCAGGGGGGACCGTCAGCATGTCACTGAAGCTTTCTTT
CAIRGDRQHVTEAFF
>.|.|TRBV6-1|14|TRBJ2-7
TGTGCCAGCACATACACAGTTACCCTCTACGAGCAGTACTTC
CASTYTVTLYEQYF
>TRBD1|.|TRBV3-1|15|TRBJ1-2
TGTGCCAGCAGCACCCGGGACAGGTCCAACTATGGCTACACCTTC
CASSTRDRSNYGYTF
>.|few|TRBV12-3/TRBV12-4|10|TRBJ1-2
TGTGCCAGCAGTGGTGGGGGCTACACCTTC
CASSGGGYTF
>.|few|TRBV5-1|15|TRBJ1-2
TGCGCCAGCAGCTTCCAACAGGGAACTAACTATGGCTACACCTTC
CASSFQQGTNYGYTF
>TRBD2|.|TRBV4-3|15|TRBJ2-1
TGCGCCAGCAGCCCTCAGACTAGCGGGTGGATTGAGCAGTTCTTC
CASSPQTSGWIEQFF
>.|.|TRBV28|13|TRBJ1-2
TGTGCCAGCAGTGCACAGGACAGCGGGGGCTACACCTTC
CASSAQDSGGYTF
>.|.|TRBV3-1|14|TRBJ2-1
TGTGCCAACAAGGAGGCAGGGACATACAATGAGCAGTTCTTC
CANKEAGTYNEQFF
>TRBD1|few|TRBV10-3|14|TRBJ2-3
TGTGCCATAGGGACAGAGGACAACACAGATACGCAGTATTTT
CAIGTEDNTDTQYF
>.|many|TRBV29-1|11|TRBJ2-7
TGCAGCGTTGGGGGAGACGGCGAGCAGTACTTC
CSVGGDGEQYF
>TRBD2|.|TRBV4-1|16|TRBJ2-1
TGCGCCAGCAGCCAAGTAGGCGGGGGAATAGGGAATGAGCAGTTCTTC
CASSQVGGGIGNEQFF
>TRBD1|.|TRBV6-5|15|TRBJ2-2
TGTGCCAGCAGTTACTCGAAAGGGGGCATCGGGGAGCTGTTTTTT
CASSYSKGGIGELFF
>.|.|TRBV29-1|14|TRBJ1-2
TGCAGCGCTGGGGGGCGGGAGGGGGAGAATGGCTACACCTTC
CSAGGREGENGYTF
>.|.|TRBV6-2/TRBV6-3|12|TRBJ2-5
TGTACCAGCAGAACCGGTGGAGGGACCCAGTACTTC
CTSRTGGGTQYF
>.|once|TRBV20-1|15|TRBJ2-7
TGCAGTGCTAGAGAGCCGGGACCTACTACCTACGAGCAGTACTTC
CSAREPGPTTYEQYF
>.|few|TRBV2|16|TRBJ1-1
TGTGCCAGCAGTGAAGCCCGGAAGGCGGTGAACACTGAAGCTTTCTTT
CASSEARKAVNTEAFF
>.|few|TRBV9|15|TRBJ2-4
TGTGCCAGCAGCGTAGGAGGCGACAATCAAAACATTCAGTACTTC
CASSVGGDNQNIQYF
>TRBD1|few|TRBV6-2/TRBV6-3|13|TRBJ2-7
TGTGCCGTGGCGAGACAGGGGCTCCACGAGCAGTACTTC
CAVARQGLHEQYF
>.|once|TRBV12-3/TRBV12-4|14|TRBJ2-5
TGTGCCAGCAGTTTTGCCCCGGCTCTGGAGACCCAGTACTTC
CASSFAPALETQYF
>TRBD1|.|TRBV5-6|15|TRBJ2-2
TGTGCCAGCAGCTTGGAGACAGGGGGCCCCGGGGAGCTGTTTTTT
CASSLETGGPGELFF
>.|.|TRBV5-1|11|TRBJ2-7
TGCGCCGGCAGGGAATGCCACGAGCAGTACTTC
CAGRECHEQYF
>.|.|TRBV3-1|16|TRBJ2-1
TGTGCCAGCAGCCCGAGGACGTCAAAGCCATGTAATGAGCAGTTCTTC
CASSPRTSKPCNEQFF
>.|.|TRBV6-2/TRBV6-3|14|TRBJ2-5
TGTGCCAGCCACCTGGCCCGCCGCCAAGAGACCCAGTACTTC
CASHLARRQETQYF
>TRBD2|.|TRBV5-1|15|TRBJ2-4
TGCGCCAGCAGTCGGTCAGCGGGGGGGCCGGACATTCAGTACTTC
CASSRSAGGPDIQYF
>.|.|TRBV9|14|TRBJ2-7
TGTGCCAGCAGCGTAGGGGGCGCGGCAAGAGAGCAGTACTTC
CASSVGGAAREQYF
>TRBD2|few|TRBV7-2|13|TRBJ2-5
TGTGCCAGCACGTGGACTAGCAGGGAGACCCAGTACTTC
CASTWTSRETQYF
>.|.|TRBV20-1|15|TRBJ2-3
TGCAGTGCCCAAACGCAGGGACCTAGCACAGATACGCAGTATTTT
CSAQTQGPSTDTQYF
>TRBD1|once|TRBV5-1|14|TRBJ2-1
TGCGCCAGCAAAACCGGGACAGGATGGGATGAGCAGTTCTTC
CASKTGTGWDEQFF
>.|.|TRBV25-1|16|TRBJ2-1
TGTGCCAGCAGTTCGATGGGGGACCCAACCTACAATGAGCAGTTCTTC
CASSSMGDPTYNEQFF
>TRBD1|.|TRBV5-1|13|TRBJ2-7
TGCGCCAGCAGTTCGGACAGGGAGTACGAGCAGTACTTC
CASSSDREYEQYF
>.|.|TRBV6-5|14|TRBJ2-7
TGTGCCAGCAGTGCGCGGGGCGACACCTACGAGCAGTACTTC
CASSARGDTYEQYF
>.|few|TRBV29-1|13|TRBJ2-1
TGCAGCGTTGAGTTAACGGGCTACAATGAGCAGTTCTTC
CSVELTGYNEQFF
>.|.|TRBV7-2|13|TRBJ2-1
TGTGCCAGCAGCTTCCCCGGACAGTATGAGCAGTTCTTC
CASSFPGQYEQFF
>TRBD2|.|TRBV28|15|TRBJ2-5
TGTGCCAGCAGAACCCAGGCCCGGGGGGAAGAGACCCAGTACTTC
CASRTQARGEETQYF